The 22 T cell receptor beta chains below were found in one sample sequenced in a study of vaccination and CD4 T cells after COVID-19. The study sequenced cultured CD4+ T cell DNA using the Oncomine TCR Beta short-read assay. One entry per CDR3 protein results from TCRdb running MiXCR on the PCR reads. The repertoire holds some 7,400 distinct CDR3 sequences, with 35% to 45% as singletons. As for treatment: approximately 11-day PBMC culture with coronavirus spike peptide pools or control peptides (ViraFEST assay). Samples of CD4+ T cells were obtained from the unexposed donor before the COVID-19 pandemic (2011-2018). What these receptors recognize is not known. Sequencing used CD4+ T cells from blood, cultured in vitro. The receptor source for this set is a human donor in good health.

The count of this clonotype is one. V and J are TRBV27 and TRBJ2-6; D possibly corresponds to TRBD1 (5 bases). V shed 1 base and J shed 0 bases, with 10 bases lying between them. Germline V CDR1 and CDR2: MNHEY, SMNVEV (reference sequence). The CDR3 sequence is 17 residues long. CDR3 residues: CASSLLGVGSGANVLTF. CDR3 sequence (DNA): TGTGCCAGCAGTTTATTAGGGGTGGGCTCTGGGGCCAACGTCCTGACTTTC. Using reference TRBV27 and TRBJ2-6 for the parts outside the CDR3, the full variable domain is EAQVTQNPRYLITVTGKKLTVTCSQNMNHEYMSWYRQDPGLGLRQIYYSMNVEVTDKGDVPEGYKVSRKEKRNFPLILESPSPNQTSLYFCASSLLGVGSGANVLTFGAGSRLTVL.

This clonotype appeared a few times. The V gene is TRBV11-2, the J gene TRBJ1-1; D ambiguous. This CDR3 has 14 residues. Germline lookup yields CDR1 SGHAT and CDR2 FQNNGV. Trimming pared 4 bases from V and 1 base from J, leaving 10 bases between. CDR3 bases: TGTGCCAGCAGCTCCTTTACTCCGAACACTGAAGCTTTCTTT. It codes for CASSSFTPNTEAFF.

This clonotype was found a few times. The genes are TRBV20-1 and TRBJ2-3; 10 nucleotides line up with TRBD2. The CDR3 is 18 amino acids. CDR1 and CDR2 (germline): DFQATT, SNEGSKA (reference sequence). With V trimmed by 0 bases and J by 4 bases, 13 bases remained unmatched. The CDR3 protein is CSARDDLLAGKGADTQYF. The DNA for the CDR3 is TGCAGTGCTAGAGATGATCTACTAGCGGGAAAGGGGGCAGATACGCAGTATTTT.

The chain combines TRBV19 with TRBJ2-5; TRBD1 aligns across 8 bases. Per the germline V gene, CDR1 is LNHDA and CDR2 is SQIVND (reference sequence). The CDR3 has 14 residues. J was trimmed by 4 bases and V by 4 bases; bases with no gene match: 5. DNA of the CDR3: TGTGCCAGTAGTACCGGGACAGGTGGAGAGACCCAGTACTTC. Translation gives CASSTGTGGETQYF. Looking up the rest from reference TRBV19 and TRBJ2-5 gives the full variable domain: DGGITQSPKYLFRKEGQNVTLSCEQNLNHDAMYWYRQDPGQGLRLIYYSQIVNDFQKGDIAEGYSVSREKKESFPLTVTSAQKNPTAFYLCASSTGTGGETQYFGPGTRLLVL.

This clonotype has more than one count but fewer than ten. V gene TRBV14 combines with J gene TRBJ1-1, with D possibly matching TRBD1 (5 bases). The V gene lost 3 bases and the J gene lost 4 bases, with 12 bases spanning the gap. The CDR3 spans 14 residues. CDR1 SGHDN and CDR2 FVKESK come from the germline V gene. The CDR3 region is CASSQVRGGTEAFF. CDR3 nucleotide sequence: TGTGCCAGCAGCCAGGTCCGGGGCGGCACTGAAGCTTTCTTT. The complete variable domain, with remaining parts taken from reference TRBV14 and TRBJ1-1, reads EAGVTQFPSHSVIEKGQTVTLRCDPISGHDNLYWYRRVMGKEIKFLLHFVKESKQDESGMPNNRFLAERTGGTYSTLKVQPAELEDSGVYFCASSQVRGGTEAFFGQGTRLTVV.

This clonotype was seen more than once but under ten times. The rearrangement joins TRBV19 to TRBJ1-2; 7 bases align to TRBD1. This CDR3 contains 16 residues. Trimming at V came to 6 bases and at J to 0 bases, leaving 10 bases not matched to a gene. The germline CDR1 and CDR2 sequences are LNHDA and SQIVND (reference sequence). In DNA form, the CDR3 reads TGTGCCAGTAGGGACAGGCACGACGCAGCTAACTATGGCTACACCTTC. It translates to CASRDRHDAANYGYTF.

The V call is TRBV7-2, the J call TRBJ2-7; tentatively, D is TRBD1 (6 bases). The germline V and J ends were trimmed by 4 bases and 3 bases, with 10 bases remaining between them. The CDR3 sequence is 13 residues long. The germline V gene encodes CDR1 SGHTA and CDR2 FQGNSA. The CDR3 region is CASSSRGNYEQYF. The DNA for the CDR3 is TGTGCCAGCAGCTCCAGGGGAAACTACGAGCAGTACTTC.

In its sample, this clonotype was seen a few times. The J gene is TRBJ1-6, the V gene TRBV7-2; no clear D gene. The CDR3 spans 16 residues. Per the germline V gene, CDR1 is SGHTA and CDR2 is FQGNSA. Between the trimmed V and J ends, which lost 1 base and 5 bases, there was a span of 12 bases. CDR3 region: CASSLDSRRHNSPLHF. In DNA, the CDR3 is TGTGCCAGCAGCTTAGATAGTAGGCGCCATAATTCACCCCTCCACTTT.

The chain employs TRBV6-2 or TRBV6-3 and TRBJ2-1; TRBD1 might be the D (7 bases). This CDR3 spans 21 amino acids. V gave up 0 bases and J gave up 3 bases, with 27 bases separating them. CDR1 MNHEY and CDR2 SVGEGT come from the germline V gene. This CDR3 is CASSYSMETGTFKRVYNEQFF. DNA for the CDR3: TGTGCCAGCAGTTACTCGATGGAGACAGGGACCTTTAAGCGGGTCTACAATGAGCAGTTCTTC.

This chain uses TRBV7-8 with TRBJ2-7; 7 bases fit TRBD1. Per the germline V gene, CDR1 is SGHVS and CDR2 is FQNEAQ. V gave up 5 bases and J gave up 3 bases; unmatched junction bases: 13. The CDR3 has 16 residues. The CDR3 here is CASSTRDRKPLYEQYF. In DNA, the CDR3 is TGTGCCAGCAGCACAAGGGACAGAAAACCTCTCTACGAGCAGTACTTC.

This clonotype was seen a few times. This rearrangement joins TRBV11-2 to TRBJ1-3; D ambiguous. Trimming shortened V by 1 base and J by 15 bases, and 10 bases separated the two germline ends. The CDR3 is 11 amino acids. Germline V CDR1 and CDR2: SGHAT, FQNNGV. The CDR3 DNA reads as TGTGCCAGCAGCTTAGGAGGTCCGGGATATTTT. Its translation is CASSLGGPGYF.

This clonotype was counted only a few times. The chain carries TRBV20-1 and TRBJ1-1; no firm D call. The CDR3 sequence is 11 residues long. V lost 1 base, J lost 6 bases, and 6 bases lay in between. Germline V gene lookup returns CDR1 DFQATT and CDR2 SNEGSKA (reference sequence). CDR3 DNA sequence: TGCAGTGCTAGAGTGAGGGCTGAAGCTTTCTTT. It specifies CSARVRAEAFF.

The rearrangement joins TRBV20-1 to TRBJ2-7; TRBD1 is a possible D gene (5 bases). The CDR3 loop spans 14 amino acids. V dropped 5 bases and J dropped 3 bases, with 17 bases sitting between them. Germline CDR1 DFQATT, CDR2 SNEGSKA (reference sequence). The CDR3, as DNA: TGCAGTGCTCAAGAAACAGGCGTACTCTACGAGCAGTACTTC. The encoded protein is CSAQETGVLYEQYF.

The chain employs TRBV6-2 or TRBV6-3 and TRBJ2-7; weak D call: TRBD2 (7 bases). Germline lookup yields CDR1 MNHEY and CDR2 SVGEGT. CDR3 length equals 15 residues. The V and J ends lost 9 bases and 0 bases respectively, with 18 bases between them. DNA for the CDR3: TGTGCCAGTCTGCCCGGCGGGGGCCACTCCTACGAGCAGTACTTC. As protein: CASLPGGGHSYEQYF.

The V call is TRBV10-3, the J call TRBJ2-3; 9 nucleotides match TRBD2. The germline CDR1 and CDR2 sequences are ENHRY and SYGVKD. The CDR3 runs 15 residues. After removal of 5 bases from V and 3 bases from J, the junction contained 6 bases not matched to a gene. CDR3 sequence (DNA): TGTGCCATCAGTCGTAGCGGGAGTGAAACAGATACGCAGTATTTT. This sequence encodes CAISRSGSETDTQYF.

CDR3 residues: CASSPTRLGLRRKDSPLHF. In DNA form, the CDR3 reads TGCGCCAGCAGCCCGACCCGTTTGGGACTCCGAAGAAAGGATTCACCCCTCCACTTT. V and J are TRBV4-1 and TRBJ1-6, with D possibly being TRBD1 (5 bases). This CDR3 comprises 19 residues. Germline assignment: CDR1 MGHRA and CDR2 YSYEKL. The V end lost 4 bases, the J end lost 8 bases, and 27 bases lay between the germline ends.

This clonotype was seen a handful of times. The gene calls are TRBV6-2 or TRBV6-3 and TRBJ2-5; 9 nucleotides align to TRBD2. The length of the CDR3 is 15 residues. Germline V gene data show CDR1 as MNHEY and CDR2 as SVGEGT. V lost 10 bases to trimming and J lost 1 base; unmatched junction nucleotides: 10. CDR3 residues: CATRSSGGRQETQYF. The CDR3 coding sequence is TGTGCCACCCGAAGTAGCGGGGGACGCCAAGAGACCCAGTACTTC.

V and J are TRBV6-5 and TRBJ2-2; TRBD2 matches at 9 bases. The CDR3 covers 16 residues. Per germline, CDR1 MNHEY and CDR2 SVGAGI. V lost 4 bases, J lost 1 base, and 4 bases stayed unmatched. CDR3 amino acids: CASSSFSGGNTGELFF. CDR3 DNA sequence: TGTGCCAGCAGTTCGTTTAGCGGGGGGAACACCGGGGAGCTGTTTTTT.

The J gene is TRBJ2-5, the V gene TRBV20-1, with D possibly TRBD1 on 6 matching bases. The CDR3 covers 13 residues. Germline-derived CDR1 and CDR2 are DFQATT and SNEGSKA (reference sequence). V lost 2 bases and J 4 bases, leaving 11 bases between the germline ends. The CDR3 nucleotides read TGCAGTGCTAGAAGTGGGGGCCGAGAGACCCAGTACTTC. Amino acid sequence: CSARSGGRETQYF.

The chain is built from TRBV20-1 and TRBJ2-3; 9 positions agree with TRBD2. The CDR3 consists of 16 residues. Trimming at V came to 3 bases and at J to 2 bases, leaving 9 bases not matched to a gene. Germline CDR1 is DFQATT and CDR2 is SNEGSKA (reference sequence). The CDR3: CSASFGAGGHTDTQYF. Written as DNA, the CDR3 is TGCAGTGCTAGTTTCGGAGCGGGAGGCCACACAGATACGCAGTATTTT.

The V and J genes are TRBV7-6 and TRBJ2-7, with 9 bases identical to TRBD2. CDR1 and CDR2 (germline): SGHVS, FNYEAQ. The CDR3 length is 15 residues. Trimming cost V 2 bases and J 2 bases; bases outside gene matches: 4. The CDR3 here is CASSLSAGGPYEQYF. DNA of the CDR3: TGTGCCAGCAGCTTATCTGCGGGAGGGCCCTACGAGCAGTACTTC. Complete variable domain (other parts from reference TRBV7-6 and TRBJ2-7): GAGVSQSPRYKVTKRGQDVALRCDPISGHVSLYWYRQALGQGPEFLTYFNYEAQQDKSGLPNDRFSAERPEGSISTLTIQRTEQRDSAMYRCASSLSAGGPYEQYFGPGTRLTVT.

In DNA, the CDR3 is TGTGCCTGGAGTGTACTCGCTGTTACGGGCATTCAGTACTTC. Its protein product is CAWSVLAVTGIQYF. This chain joins TRBV30 and TRBJ2-4; D call uncertain. Germline CDR1 and CDR2: GTSNPN and SVGIG (reference sequence). The CDR3 loop spans 14 amino acids. The germline V and J ends were trimmed by 0 bases and 9 bases, with 15 bases remaining between them.